The rows below give T cell receptor beta chains drawn from one sample of a study of molecular identifiers for immune sequencing clone quantification. From the PCR reads, TCRdb called clonotypes with MiXCR, one entry per CDR3 protein. The sample lists about 510,000 distinct CDR3 sequences, around 25% occurring once. The sample consisted of naive CD8+ T cells from blood, with Jurkat cell RNA spiked in. Receptors originate from a human donor in good health. Some libraries in this study had Jurkat cell RNA spiked in. The CDR3 runs from the conserved cysteine through the conserved F or W. Fields, in order: V gene, D gene, CDR3 protein. A D gene is named only where the DNA matches it firmly.

TRBV6-2/TRBV6-3 NA CASSFPEPGLYTDTQYF
TRBV20-1 NA CSANNWQDSYEQYF
TRBV9 NA CASSVGGGNLDTQYF
TRBV19 NA CAIPRGIFNEKLFF
TRBV6-5 NA CASSYTPLSGNTIYF
TRBV7-3 TRBD2 CASSWGTSSADTQYF
TRBV30 NA CAWSPSYRANEKLLF
TRBV7-6 TRBD2 CASSLLAGAGDEQFF
TRBV30 NA CAWSVLPLTGELFF
TRBV4-3 NA CASSQDSDRYYGYTF
TRBV24-1 NA CATSEDSTDTQYF
TRBV21-1 NA CASSKAGQGIKNIQYF
TRBV6-5 NA CASSYSQDSFFPYEQYF
TRBV5-5 NA CASSRGPMNTEAFF
TRBV19 NA CASSDNPGSVAYNSPLHF
TRBV28 NA CASSLPYQGADLGYTF
TRBV7-9 TRBD1 CASNLTTGHTNQPQHF
TRBV11-2 TRBD2 CASSSGLAGLETQYF
TRBV29-1 NA CSATPGSPYEQYF
TRBV20-1 NA CSARDQASVSNQPQHF
TRBV30 TRBD2 CAWREQASGAPGELFF
TRBV6-5 NA CASSSRRTKSTDTQYF
TRBV30 TRBD1 CAWTGTGGLYTQYF
TRBV20-1 TRBD2 CSADMTSVDEQFF
TRBV2 NA CASSEATGLNEKLFF
TRBV7-2 NA CASSLALGDEQYF
TRBV4-3 NA CASSQAPEGGTDTQYF
TRBV15 TRBD1 CATSGSGTDPYNEQFF
TRBV21-1 NA CASSNRDREMADTQYF
TRBV7-9 TRBD1 CASSFQTGAIGEQYF
TRBV13 TRBD1 CASSWGDRSSTDTQYF
TRBV9 NA CASSRLEVKETQYF
TRBV7-2 NA CASSFGVATDEQFF
TRBV4-1 NA CASSQDGRGNGYTF
TRBV29-1 TRBD2 CSVETTSGGYNEQFF
TRBV29-1 NA CSAGGAGGPTDTEAFF
TRBV5-1 TRBD2 CASSSSGTNTGELFF
TRBV27 NA CASSPTDPNYNEQFF
TRBV7-7 NA CASSLGPRSDEQYF
TRBV7-9 NA CASSPGLGDLHEQCF
TRBV30 NA CAWISGSGGSEQFF
TRBV25-1 NA CASSWGGWTAAFF
TRBV5-1 NA CASSIVGGAEAFF
TRBV13 TRBD1 CASSSAGQGFYEQYF
TRBV7-9 NA CASSLPTAAGTQYF
TRBV12-5 NA CASGLVLGTPAPEQYF
TRBV27 NA CASSLGGPQRPQHF